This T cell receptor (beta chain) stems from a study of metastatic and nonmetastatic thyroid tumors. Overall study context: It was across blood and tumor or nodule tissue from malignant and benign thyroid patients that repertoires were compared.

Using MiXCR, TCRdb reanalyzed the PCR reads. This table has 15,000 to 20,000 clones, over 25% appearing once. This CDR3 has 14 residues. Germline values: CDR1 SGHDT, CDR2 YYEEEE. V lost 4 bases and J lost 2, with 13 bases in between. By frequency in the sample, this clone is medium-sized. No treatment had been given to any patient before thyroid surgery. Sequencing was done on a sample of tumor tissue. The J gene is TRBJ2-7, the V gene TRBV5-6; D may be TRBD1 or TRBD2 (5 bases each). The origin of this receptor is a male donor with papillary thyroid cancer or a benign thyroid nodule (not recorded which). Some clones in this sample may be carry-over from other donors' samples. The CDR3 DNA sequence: TGTGCCAGCAGCACAACGGGACGGACCTACGAGCAGTACTTC. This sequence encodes CASSTTGRTYEQYF.